This T cell receptor beta chain stems from a study of blood T cell repertoires in COVID-19 (dated by TCRdb to 2018 to 2021). A note on the overall study: Samples covering the acute and convalescent phases of COVID-19 were provided by collaborators in the United States, Italy and Spain. The repertoires were released in a freely available public database meant as a resource for research on the immune response to SARS-CoV-2. Where available, HLA class I and class II types were obtained from metadata supplied by the sample provider rather than from assay-based typing. The material from the prospective study consisted of cDNA or gDNA derived from T cells, B-cell-depleted T cells, or PBMCs. Samples came from the ongoing ImmuneRACE study (first 160 participants) plus 1,254 subjects from 6 global collaborators. Subjects who had been exposed to COVID-19, were actively infected with it, or had recovered from it provided the deeply sampled blood TCRbeta repertoires that made up the dataset. Sample metadata almost always included a de-identified subject ID, COVID-19 status, age in years and sex.

Worth noting for this clone: Its recognized antigen is unknown. Base qualities were left out, and no much larger clone turns up one base away.

The germline V gene (reference sequence) gives CDR1 as WNHNN and CDR2 as SYGVQD. The CDR3 spans 14 residues, from the cysteine through the phenylalanine. Only the CDR3 portion is preserved as DNA: 42 bases, with reading frame beginning at the first base. For this chain, trimming is 6 bases at the V end and 9 bases at the J end, and the number of junction bases without a gene match is 7. TCRbeta CDR3 regions were amplified from genomic DNA using the immunoSEQ Assay, a bias-controlled multiplex PCR. The study's own analysis went as follows. The number of nucleated cells in each sample was estimated from the amplification of reference gene primers within the assay. Sequence reads were collapsed and filtered to measure the absolute abundance of every unique TCRbeta CDR3 rearrangement. For each sample, productive Simpson clonality was calculated as the square root of Simpson's diversity index across productive rearrangements. This immuneACCESS table, as held by TCRdb, lists in-frame sequences with V and J called but not all clones. Of the missing ones, under half trace to an unresolved V gene in checked studies; the others have no known cause. V and J calls and clone size are given by that table; D and trimming were obtained from the DNA. This sample gives 110,000 or so clones in total; roughly 80% of them show up just once. Clones ranked in the top ten supply around 1.5% of the sample.

Whole blood was collected in K2EDTA tubes by collaborating institutions according to the institutions' own protocols. For TCRbeta analysis, collaborators shipped samples as frozen whole blood, isolated PBMCs, or DNA extracted from either of those sample types. Overall study results and their limits: Clinical and demographic metadata were provided uncurated, with the amount varying by source and participant.

The chain is encoded by TRBV10-1 joined to TRBJ2-1; TRBD1 matches 11 bases in the middle. This clonotype was obtained from a man in his forties or fifties with acute or convalescent COVID-19. Sequencing used peripheral blood. The bases read TGCGCCAGCAGAAGGGACAGGGGGTGGGGTGAGCAGTTCTTC. The resulting protein is CASRRDRGWGEQFF.